The 24 T cell receptor beta chains below come from one sample, sequenced in a study of blood T cell repertoires in COVID-19. Measured with immunoSEQ multiplex PCR; TCRdb has only the in-frame clones, and not every one. Of over 350,000 clones listed, around 88% were seen once; the top ten hold more than 4%. The sequencing sample was made of peripheral blood. The receptors stem from a woman aged 25-40 years with acute or convalescent COVID-19.

Comments on this clone: Within the sample, other DNA sequences also encode this same CDR3. V is TRBV24-1 and J is TRBJ2-5, with D tentatively TRBD2 (6 bases). V was cut by 4 bases and J by 2 bases, with 10 bases left in between. Germline V gives CDR1 KGHDR, CDR2 SFDVKD. The CDR3 totals 14 residues. For the CDR3, the DNA is TGTGCCACCAGTGACCCCGGGGGTCAAGAGACCCAGTACTTC. This translates into CATSDPGGQETQYF.

The chain joins TRBV27 to TRBJ2-1, with 11 bases fitting TRBD2. The CDR3 length is 17 residues. Germline loops: CDR1 MNHEY, CDR2 SMNVEV (reference sequence). Losses at the gene ends were 4 bases for V and 4 bases for J; bases not matched to a gene: 9. The CDR3 nucleotides read TGTGCCAGCAGTTCCTTTCCGACTAGCGGGGAGTACAATGAGCAGTTCTTC. The encoded protein is CASSSFPTSGEYNEQFF.

The DNA for the CDR3 is TGTGCCAGCAGCCACTCGGGAAAGACCCAGTACTTC. Residues: CASSHSGKTQYF. This rearrangement joins TRBV11-2 to TRBJ2-5; D is possibly TRBD2 (5 bases). Trimming removed 5 bases at V and 6 bases at J, with 10 bases between. Germline CDR1 SGHAT, CDR2 FQNNGV. The CDR3 loop spans 12 amino acids.

CDR3 in amino acids: CASSDTGRGAFF. CDR3 bases: TGTGCCAGCAGCGATACAGGGAGGGGAGCTTTCTTT. The chain links TRBV3-1 (or the pseudogene TRBV3-2) to TRBJ1-1; a possible D gene is TRBD1 (6 bases). Germline V gene sequence: CDR1 LGHDT, CDR2 YNNKEL (reference sequence). The CDR3 is 12 amino acids. V was pared by 5 bases and J by 10 bases, with 14 bases between.

V and J are TRBV24-1 and TRBJ2-2, with TRBD1 identical over 8 bases. Germline CDR1 is KGHDR and CDR2 is SFDVKD. The CDR3 length is 15 residues. V gave up 9 bases and J gave up 3 bases; unmatched junction bases: 8. CDR3 region: CATSRGRRDTGELFF. For the CDR3, the DNA is TGTGCCACCTCCAGGGGGCGAAGGGACACCGGGGAGCTGTTTTTT.

The rearrangement uses TRBV3-1 (or the pseudogene TRBV3-2) and TRBJ2-1; possibly TRBD2 for D (7 bases). CDR1 and CDR2 (germline): LGHDT, YNNKEL (reference sequence). This CDR3 has 16 residues. The V and J ends lost 3 bases and 8 bases respectively, with 20 bases between them. The CDR3 loop is CASSHDRGALDDEQFF. CDR3 sequence (DNA): TGTGCCAGCAGCCACGACCGGGGGGCCTTAGACGATGAGCAGTTCTTC.

The rearrangement joins TRBV15 to TRBJ2-5; TRBD1 agrees at 11 bases. The V gene end was trimmed by 4 bases and the J gene end by 4 bases; junction bases not matched to a gene: 5. CDR1 and CDR2 from the germline V gene are LNHNV and YYDKDF (reference sequence). CDR3 size: 15 residues. Here the CDR3 reads CATSNSDRGPETQYF. CDR3 nucleotides: TGTGCCACCAGCAATTCGGACAGGGGGCCAGAGACCCAGTACTTC.

The V call is TRBV4-1, the J call TRBJ2-5; tentatively, D is TRBD1 (5 bases). The CDR3 length is 15 residues. CDR1 is MGHRA, CDR2 YSYEKL, per germline. Trimming stripped 4 bases from V and 5 bases from J, with 17 bases between. Written as DNA, the CDR3 is TGCGCCAGCAGCCCAGAGGTAGGGGTCGGGGAGACCCAGTACTTC. Residues: CASSPEVGVGETQYF.

In this sample, this clone turned up once. The chain uses TRBV2 and TRBJ2-6; D gene uncertain. V was clipped by 6 bases and J by 4 bases, with 7 bases between them. This CDR3 spans 13 amino acids. Looked up from germline, CDR1 is SNHLY and CDR2 is FYNNEI. Written as DNA, the CDR3 is TGTGCCAGCAGGGGCCGGGGGGCCAACGTCCTGACTTTC. Its protein product is CASRGRGANVLTF.

This sequence joins TRBV18 and TRBJ2-1; D not resolved. Between the trimmed V and J ends, which lost 1 base and 7 bases, there was a span of 8 bases. The CDR3 spans 13 residues. The germline CDR1 and CDR2 sequences are KGHSH and LQKENI. The CDR3 is CASSPRSRNEQFF. Written as DNA, the CDR3 is TGTGCCAGCTCACCACGGAGTAGGAATGAGCAGTTCTTC.

This clone was seen a single time. The V call is TRBV5-1, the J call TRBJ2-5; no reliable D call. Trimming removed 4 bases from V and 4 bases from J, with 11 bases in between. Germline loops: CDR1 SGHRS, CDR2 YFSETQ. The CDR3 length is 13 residues. For the CDR3, the DNA is TGCGCCAGCAGCGGAGTTAGTGGAGAGACCCAGTACTTC. Amino acids: CASSGVSGETQYF.

The chain has TRBV29-1 and TRBJ2-2, with 8 bases that match TRBD1. CDR1 and CDR2 (germline): SQVTM, ANQGSEA. The ends lost 3 bases at V and 3 bases at J; junction bases unmatched: 9. There are 16 residues in the CDR3. The CDR3 here is CSVDLAGGKYTGELFF. As DNA, the CDR3 is TGCAGCGTTGATCTCGCAGGGGGCAAGTACACCGGGGAGCTGTTTTTT.

The V call is TRBV6-5, the J call TRBJ2-5, with 7 bases fitting TRBD1. V trimming: 6 bases; J trimming: 0 bases; junction bases outside the gene matches: 4. Germline CDR1 is MNHEY and CDR2 is SVGAGI. The CDR3 covers 14 residues. In DNA form, the CDR3 reads TGTGCCAGCAGCGGACAGGCGTACCAAGAGACCCAGTACTTC. Its translation is CASSGQAYQETQYF.

The chain is built from TRBV5-1 and TRBJ2-7; 8 nucleotides agree with TRBD1. CDR3 length: 18 amino acids. J lost 5 bases, V lost 0 bases, and 16 bases had no gene match. Germline V CDR1 and CDR2: SGHRS, YFSETQ. The CDR3 reads CASSLGIRGQGGLNEQYF. In DNA form, the CDR3 reads TGCGCCAGCAGCTTGGGGATTCGAGGACAGGGAGGCCTTAACGAGCAGTACTTC.

On this clone: Other nucleotide sequences in the sample specify the same CDR3. For the CDR3, the DNA is TGTGCCAGCAGCCAAGACAGGTACCAAGAGACCCAGTACTTC. Its translation is CASSQDRYQETQYF. This rearrangement joins TRBV3-1 (or the pseudogene TRBV3-2) to TRBJ2-5; D is unresolved. The CDR3 runs 14 residues. The V gene lost 0 bases and the J gene lost 0 bases, with 5 bases spanning the gap. The germline CDR1 and CDR2 sequences are LGHDT and YNNKEL (reference sequence).

Note on this clone: The junction shows a germline mismatch at one end, possibly a read error. The chain couples TRBV18 to TRBJ2-7; D possibly corresponds to TRBD1 (6 bases). The CDR3 length is 13 residues. Germline V gene sequence: CDR1 KGHSH, CDR2 LQKENI. The DNA of the CDR3 is TGTGCCAGCTCATTAAAACAGGGCTACGAGCAATACTTC. Its protein product is CASSLKQGYEQYF. The whole variable domain, remainder taken from reference TRBV18 and TRBJ2-7, is NAGVMQNPRHLVRRRGQEARLRCSPMKGHSHVYWYRQLPEEGLKFMVYLQKENIIDESGMPKERFSAEFPKEGPSILRIQQVVRGDSAAYFCASSLKQGYEQYFGPGTRLTVT.

The J gene is TRBJ2-7, the V gene TRBV19; possible D gene TRBD1, 7 bases. This CDR3 spans 12 amino acids. The germline V gene has CDR1 LNHDA and CDR2 SQIVND (reference sequence). V lost 10 bases, J lost 5 bases, and 15 bases lay in between. CDR3 bases: TGTGCCACTACGGAGGGGACAGACGAGCAGTACTTC. It yields the protein CATTEGTDEQYF.

The V call is TRBV2, the J call TRBJ2-3, with 9 positions matching TRBD2. J gave up 8 bases and V 1 base, and 13 bases lay outside the gene matches. Germline V gene lookup returns CDR1 SNHLY and CDR2 FYNNEI. The CDR3 covers 17 residues. The CDR3 spells CASSEEIMGGGAGTQYF. CDR3 sequence (DNA): TGTGCCAGCAGTGAAGAGATTATGGGCGGGGGGGCAGGTACGCAGTATTTT.

J is TRBJ1-1 and V is TRBV5-1; possibly TRBD1 for D (5 bases). The CDR3 has 13 amino acids. V was shortened by 3 bases and J by 4 bases, with 10 bases between the two germline ends. CDR1 is SGHRS, CDR2 YFSETQ, per germline. CDR3: CASSWEGRTEAFF. The CDR3 region has the DNA TGCGCCAGCAGCTGGGAGGGGCGCACTGAAGCTTTCTTT. The whole variable domain, filled in from reference TRBV5-1 and TRBJ1-1, reads KAGVTQTPRYLIKTRGQQVTLSCSPISGHRSVSWYQQTPGQGLQFLFEYFSETQRNKGNFPGRFSGRQFSNSRSEMNVSTLELGDSALYLCASSWEGRTEAFFGQGTRLTVV.

This chain uses TRBV9 with TRBJ2-3; D is possibly TRBD2 (5 bases). The CDR3 totals 15 residues. Between the trimmed V and J ends, which lost 4 bases and 2 bases, there was a span of 14 bases. CDR1 is SGDLS, CDR2 YYNGEE, per germline. The CDR3 reads CASSPEEGLTDTQYF. The CDR3 coding sequence is TGTGCCAGCAGCCCCGAAGAGGGCCTCACAGATACGCAGTATTTT.

The count of this clone is one. J is TRBJ2-6 and V is TRBV28; D uncertain. V lost 4 bases, J lost 0 bases, and 16 bases lay in between. Germline V lookup: CDR1 MDHEN, CDR2 SYDVKM. CDR3 length equals 18 residues. The CDR3 is CASSSIVSLLSGANVLTF. The CDR3, as DNA: TGTGCCAGCAGTTCGATAGTGTCCCTGCTCTCTGGGGCCAACGTCCTGACTTTC.

The chain carries TRBV4-1 and TRBJ2-3; TRBD2 agrees at 9 bases. Germline-derived CDR1 and CDR2 are MGHRA and YSYEKL. Trimming at V came to 6 bases and at J to 6 bases, leaving 10 bases not matched to a gene. CDR3 size: 15 residues. CDR3 in DNA: TGCGCCAGCAGTCGTAGCGGGAGCCATGACGATACGCAGTATTTT. As protein: CASSRSGSHDDTQYF.

The V and J genes are TRBV19 and TRBJ1-1, with a weak D call TRBD1 (5 bases). V shed 0 bases and J shed 5 bases, with 13 bases lying between them. The CDR3 length is 15 residues. Germline CDR1 reads LNHDA; CDR2 reads SQIVND (reference sequence). The CDR3 reads CASSIDAGTGTEAFF. DNA for the CDR3: TGTGCCAGTAGTATAGACGCGGGGACGGGGACTGAAGCTTTCTTT.

The V call is TRBV12-3 or TRBV12-4, the J call TRBJ2-1; 9 bases map to TRBD2. This CDR3 region has 13 residues. The trim removed 1 base at V and 13 bases at J, leaving 5 bases unmatched. CDR3 protein: CASSLDPSGDQFF. In nucleotides, the CDR3 is TGTGCCAGCAGTTTAGACCCTAGCGGGGATCAGTTCTTC.